Listed here are 32 T cell receptor beta chains from one sample, sequenced in a study of T cells expressing NK-cell markers. Reprocessing the 5' RACE reads, TCRdb reports a single entry for every CDR3 protein and omits DNA. The sample holds over 350,000 distinct CDR3 sequences. Sequenced material: blood T cells: a sorted CD56 or NKG2C T cell subset, CD4+ or CD8+ T cells, or bulk PBMC T cells (not recorded which). The source is a woman aged 45-65 years in good health.

This rearrangement joins TRBV27 to TRBJ2-3; TCRdb names TRBD2, which stays unverified in the absence of DNA. This CDR3 is built from 16 residues. In germline, CDR1 is MNHEY, CDR2 SMNVEV (reference sequence). CDR3 sequence reads: CASSLELAGGTDTQYF.

V is TRBV12-3 or TRBV12-4 and J is TRBJ1-2. There are 12 residues in the CDR3. The CDR3 protein is CASKGVNYGYTF.

The chain combines TRBV28 with TRBJ2-1; lacking DNA, the TRBD1 call made by TCRdb goes unchecked. Germline CDR1 is MDHEN and CDR2 is SYDVKM. The CDR3 consists of 11 residues. CDR3: CASSYGTTCFF.

The genes are TRBV3-1 and TRBJ2-5; TCRdb returns TRBD1, unconfirmable since there is no DNA. The CDR3 runs to 16 residues. Germline V lookup: CDR1 LGHDT, CDR2 YNNKEL (reference sequence). The CDR3 sequence is CASSQVGAGDQETQYF.

The genes are TRBV5-5 and TRBJ1-4. Germline V lookup: CDR1 SGHKS, CDR2 YYEKEE (reference sequence). CDR3 length equals 15 residues. This CDR3 reads CASSLLTGRNEKLFF.

The rearrangement links TRBV2 to TRBJ1-6. This CDR3 is 14 amino acids long. Germline V gene sequence: CDR1 SNHLY, CDR2 FYNNEI. The CDR3: CASWAGTKDSPLHF.

The chain has TRBV7-2 and TRBJ2-5; the TCRdb D gene call, TRBD2, has no DNA to confirm it. The CDR3 loop spans 16 amino acids. The germline V gene encodes CDR1 SGHTA and CDR2 FQGNSA. CDR3 residues: CASSPGGGYGQETQYF.

The V and J genes are TRBV29-1 and TRBJ2-7. The germline V gene encodes CDR1 SQVTM and CDR2 ANQGSEA. This CDR3 is built from 13 residues. CDR3: CSVRMGIGYEQYF.

The rearrangement links TRBV24-1 to TRBJ2-4; the TRBD1 assignment by TCRdb is unverifiable without DNA. Per germline, CDR1 KGHDR and CDR2 SFDVKD. CDR3 length equals 14 residues. CDR3 region: CATSESGQKNIQYF.

J is TRBJ2-5 and V is TRBV29-1; the D gene TCRdb calls, TRBD2, cannot be checked with no DNA. CDR3 length: 12 residues. CDR1 is SQVTM and CDR2 is ANQGSEA in the germline V gene. The CDR3 here is CSVGTAERTQYF.

The J gene is TRBJ2-6, the V gene TRBV27; TCRdb gives TRBD1 as the D gene, but with no DNA this cannot be confirmed. The CDR3 contains 17 residues. Germline V CDR1 and CDR2: MNHEY, SMNVEV (reference sequence). The CDR3 sequence: CASSLWQGTSGANVLTF.

V usage is TRBV5-1 and J usage is TRBJ2-7; no DNA is available, so the TRBD1 call from TCRdb remains unchecked. The CDR3 runs 18 residues. Per germline, CDR1 SGHRS and CDR2 YFSETQ. CDR3: CASRRGQGNRGSSYEQYF.

The rearrangement joins TRBV15 to TRBJ2-4; TCRdb outputs TRBD1, but without DNA this stays unchecked. This CDR3 is 17 amino acids long. The V gene's germline CDR1 is LNHNV and CDR2 YYDKDF (reference sequence). CDR3 in amino acids: CATSRDPGRRAKNIQYF.

J is TRBJ1-2 and V is TRBV7-9; the TCRdb call, TRBD1, lacks DNA for checking. Germline assignment: CDR1 SEHNR and CDR2 FQNEAQ (reference sequence). The CDR3 has 15 amino acids. CDR3 sequence: CASSGVGQGVEGYTF.

This chain's CDR3 is CASGSGGTDTQYF. The chain couples TRBV7-3 to TRBJ2-3; TCRdb names TRBD2, which stays unverified in the absence of DNA. Germline V CDR1 and CDR2: SGHTA, FQGTGA. The CDR3 is 13 residues long.

The J gene is TRBJ2-3, the V gene TRBV20-1; TCRdb picks TRBD1, but there is no DNA to check that call. The CDR3 sequence is 15 residues long. CDR1 is DFQATT, CDR2 SNEGSKA, per germline (reference sequence). CDR3 amino acids: CSARDLAGAPNTQYF.

The chain uses TRBV29-1 and TRBJ2-5; TCRdb's assignment of TRBD1 cannot be checked, as there is no DNA. Germline values: CDR1 SQVTM, CDR2 ANQGSEA. The CDR3 consists of 13 residues. CDR3 in amino acids: CSVGVTGVETQYF.

The genes are TRBV5-5 and TRBJ2-4; as DNA is missing, the TRBD1 call by TCRdb cannot be tested. Germline V gives CDR1 SGHKS, CDR2 YYEKEE (reference sequence). This CDR3 spans 14 amino acids. The CDR3 here is CASTQGSPWGIQYF. Combining the CDR3 with reference TRBV5-5 and TRBJ2-4 gives the whole variable domain DAGVTQSPTHLIKTRGQQVTLRCSPISGHKSVSWYQQVLGQGPQFIFQYYEKEERGRGNFPDRFSARQFPNYSSELNVNALLLGDSALYLCASTQGSPWGIQYFGAGTRLSVL.

CDR3 amino acids: CSARGTGGRNTEAFF. The genes are TRBV20-1 and TRBJ1-1; no DNA is available, so the TRBD1 call from TCRdb remains unchecked. CDR3 length: 15 residues. Germline values: CDR1 DFQATT, CDR2 SNEGSKA (reference sequence).

V gene TRBV19 combines with J gene TRBJ2-1; the TCRdb call, TRBD2, lacks DNA for checking. The CDR3 has 14 residues. Germline lookup yields CDR1 LNHDA and CDR2 SQIVND (reference sequence). The CDR3 is CASSIVEAGNEQFF.

CDR3: CASTYNNEQFF. The V and J genes are TRBV10-1 and TRBJ2-1. Germline values: CDR1 WNHNN, CDR2 SYGVQD (reference sequence). This CDR3 contains 11 residues.

This chain uses TRBV29-1 with TRBJ2-6. The CDR3 is made up of 15 amino acids. Germline CDR1 and CDR2: SQVTM and ANQGSEA. CDR3 sequence: CSVEGLLSGANVLTF.

The chain uses TRBV5-1 and TRBJ2-1; TCRdb returns TRBD2, unconfirmable since there is no DNA. Germline V CDR1 and CDR2: SGHRS, YFSETQ. This CDR3 spans 16 amino acids. The CDR3 sequence: CASSLGPRGSYNEQFF.

This sequence joins TRBV7-2 and TRBJ1-2; the TRBD1 assignment by TCRdb is unverifiable without DNA. This CDR3 region has 12 residues. From germline, CDR1 is SGHTA and CDR2 FQGNSA. The CDR3: CASSLDRVGYTF.

The V and J genes are TRBV2 and TRBJ1-4; the D call from TCRdb, TRBD1, cannot be confirmed without DNA. From germline, CDR1 is SNHLY and CDR2 FYNNEI. CDR3 length equals 13 residues. The CDR3 reads CATHGDINEKLFF.

The genes are TRBV21-1 and TRBJ2-3; the D call from TCRdb, TRBD2, cannot be confirmed without DNA. TRBV21-1 has pseudogene status. The CDR3 consists of 17 residues. CDR3 amino acids: CASINLREARGTDTQYF.

The rearrangement uses TRBV29-1 and TRBJ2-3; lacking DNA, the TRBD2 call made by TCRdb goes unchecked. This CDR3 contains 16 residues. CDR1 is SQVTM, CDR2 ANQGSEA, per germline. CDR3 sequence reads: CSVGGIASGNADTQYF.

The chain joins TRBV24-1 to TRBJ1-1; TCRdb's D call of TRBD1 is untestable without DNA. CDR1 KGHDR and CDR2 SFDVKD come from the germline V gene. The CDR3 is 11 residues long. The CDR3 reads CATTRGSEAFF.

The rearrangement joins TRBV9 to TRBJ2-1; absent DNA, TCRdb's TRBD1 call cannot be checked. CDR1 and CDR2 from the germline V gene are SGDLS and YYNGEE. The CDR3 consists of 16 residues. The CDR3 protein is CASSAPGRGSHNEQFF.

The chain joins TRBV15 to TRBJ2-1; there is no DNA to check the TCRdb D call of TRBD2. This CDR3 is built from 13 residues. CDR1 and CDR2 (germline): LNHNV, YYDKDF (reference sequence). CDR3 amino acids: CATALARLNEQFF.

This chain links TRBV3-1 with TRBJ2-7. The CDR3 is 14 amino acids. Germline CDR1 is LGHDT and CDR2 is YNNKEL (reference sequence). This chain's CDR3 is CASSQAAASVEQYF.

This chain uses TRBV12-3 or TRBV12-4 with TRBJ1-1; TCRdb outputs TRBD1, but without DNA this stays unchecked. The CDR3 has 11 residues. The CDR3 reads CASGRGTEAFF.